These 27 T cell receptor beta chains share one sample of origin, sequenced in a study of blood T cell repertoires in COVID-19 (dated by TCRdb to 2020 to 2021). The library relied on the immunoSEQ multiplex PCR assay. TCRdb mirrors the immuneACCESS table, restricted to in-frame sequences. Some clones are absent from its copies; in checked studies, under half trace to an unresolved V gene, and the reason for the others is unknown. The sample yields around 38,000 clones; about 85% were counted once. Of the sample, more than 4.5% is held by the ten largest clones. The sample consisted of peripheral blood. The receptor set was obtained from a man aged 55 to 69 with COVID-19, enrolled during active disease.

Only one count was recorded for this clone. This chain connects TRBV4-2 to TRBJ1-5; unclear D gene. Germline CDR1 LGHNA, CDR2 YNFKEQ. This CDR3 has 13 residues. The ends were cut back, 0 bases at V and 7 bases at J, with 7 bases in the middle. CDR3 in DNA: TGTGCCAGCAGCCAAGATATGGAGCAGCCCCAGCATTTT. Amino acids: CASSQDMEQPQHF.

This CDR3 is CAWSLDRVRRPQHF. The CDR3 DNA follows: TGTGCCTGGAGCCTCGACAGGGTTCGACGTCCCCAGCATTTT. The rearrangement links TRBV30 to TRBJ1-5; 7 nucleotides agree with TRBD1. The germline V gene has CDR1 GTSNPN and CDR2 SVGIG (reference sequence). The V and J ends lost 3 bases and 10 bases, in that order; junction bases with no gene match: 12. CDR3 length: 14 residues.

V and J are TRBV19 and TRBJ2-3; TRBD2 matches 11 bases. The CDR3 loop spans 15 amino acids. Germline CDR1 is LNHDA and CDR2 is SQIVND (reference sequence). V was pared by 5 bases and J by 3 bases, with 4 bases of the junction left unmatched. Here the CDR3 reads CASSSRTSGTDTQYF. The CDR3 nucleotides are TGTGCCAGTAGTTCCCGGACTAGCGGGACAGATACGCAGTATTTT.

V gene TRBV28 combines with J gene TRBJ2-2; the match to TRBD1 covers 7 bases. Germline assignment: CDR1 MDHEN and CDR2 SYDVKM. V lost 10 bases and J lost 2; bases outside the gene matches: 7. This CDR3 is built from 14 residues. CDR3 nucleotide sequence: TGTGCCACTTACAGGGGCGGTAACACCGGGGAGCTGTTTTTT. Encoded protein: CATYRGGNTGELFF. Based on the CDR3 plus reference TRBV28 and TRBJ2-2, the full variable domain is DVKVTQSSRYLVKRTGEKVFLECVQDMDHENMFWYRQDPGLGLRLIYFSYDVKMKEKGDIPEGYSVSREKKERFSLILESASTNQTSMYLCATYRGGNTGELFFGEGSRLTVL.

The rearrangement joins TRBV13 to TRBJ2-7; no firm D call. In germline, CDR1 is PRHDT, CDR2 FYEKMQ (reference sequence). CDR3 size: 15 residues. Trimming left V 5 bases short and J 5 bases short, with 19 bases between. In DNA, the CDR3 is TGTGCCAGCAGCCCCACCCCGACACCGTTAGACGAGCAGTACTTC. Protein product: CASSPTPTPLDEQYF.

The chain couples TRBV5-6 to TRBJ1-1; D is unresolved. Trimming shortened V by 3 bases and J by 4 bases, and 19 bases separated the two germline ends. CDR1 SGHDT and CDR2 YYEEEE come from the germline V gene. The CDR3 extends over 16 amino acids. The CDR3 DNA sequence: TGTGCCAGCAGCTCTGGCCTAGCCCTGATGAGCACTGAAGCTTTCTTT. Protein: CASSSGLALMSTEAFF.

J is TRBJ2-7 and V is TRBV28; 8 nucleotides match TRBD1. The ends lost 6 bases at V and 2 bases at J; junction bases unmatched: 9. Germline V CDR1 and CDR2: MDHEN, SYDVKM. This CDR3 has 15 residues. The CDR3 region is CASSFPTGVTYEQYF. DNA of the CDR3: TGTGCCAGCAGCTTCCCGACAGGGGTTACCTACGAGCAGTACTTC.

V and J are TRBV3-1 (or the pseudogene TRBV3-2) and TRBJ2-2; 8 bases match TRBD2. Germline values: CDR1 LGHDT, CDR2 YNNKEL (reference sequence). V shed 0 bases and J 3 bases; nucleotides not matched to a gene: 12. CDR3 size: 19 residues. CDR3 sequence: CASSQDPTGIAGHTGELFF. DNA of the CDR3: TGTGCCAGCAGCCAAGATCCGACTGGAATAGCGGGACACACCGGGGAGCTGTTTTTT.

V usage is TRBV2 and J usage is TRBJ1-1, with D tentatively TRBD1 (5 bases). Between the trimmed V and J ends, which lost 6 bases and 1 base, there was a span of 9 bases. In germline, CDR1 is SNHLY, CDR2 FYNNEI. The CDR3 contains 13 residues. Here the CDR3 DNA reads TGTGCCAGCAGGGATACAGGGAACACTGAAGCTTTCTTT. Translating gives CASRDTGNTEAFF.

Here the CDR3 reads CASSLRTGLNSPLHF. DNA for the CDR3: TGTGCCAGTAGCCTTCGGACAGGGCTAAATTCACCCCTCCACTTT. The chain employs TRBV19 and TRBJ1-6, with 8 bases aligning to TRBD1. Losses at the gene ends were 6 bases for V and 7 bases for J; bases not matched to a gene: 8. CDR1 LNHDA and CDR2 SQIVND come from the germline V gene (reference sequence). The CDR3 runs 15 residues. The full variable domain, with the rest looked up from reference TRBV19 and TRBJ1-6, is DGGITQSPKYLFRKEGQNVTLSCEQNLNHDAMYWYRQDPGQGLRLIYYSQIVNDFQKGDIAEGYSVSREKKESFPLTVTSAQKNPTAFYLCASSLRTGLNSPLHFGNGTRLTVT.

This clone has just one count. The chain links TRBV5-1 to TRBJ2-1; 12 bases are a match to TRBD2. With V trimmed by 5 bases and J by 3 bases, 12 bases remained unmatched. This CDR3 region has 18 residues. Germline V lookup: CDR1 SGHRS, CDR2 YFSETQ. CDR3 nucleotides: TGCGCCAGCAGTTTGAACCGTCTGACTAGCGGGGGCTACAATGAGCAGTTCTTC. This translates into CASSLNRLTSGGYNEQFF.

This chain connects TRBV5-6 to TRBJ1-2; 8 bases fit TRBD1. The CDR3 has 15 amino acids. V was pared by 3 bases and J by 8 bases, with 12 bases of the junction left unmatched. Germline values: CDR1 SGHDT, CDR2 YYEEEE. In DNA, the CDR3 is TGTGCCAGCAGCTCCCGCCTGACAGGGGTACAGGGCTACACCTTC. Translated: CASSSRLTGVQGYTF.

V is TRBV7-8 and J is TRBJ1-2, with a tentative D call TRBD1 (6 bases). CDR3 size: 16 residues. The V gene lost 1 base and the J gene lost 4 bases, with 16 bases spanning the gap. CDR1 SGHVS and CDR2 FQNEAQ come from the germline V gene. CDR3 amino acids: CASSLDRDTIAYGYTF. For the CDR3, the DNA is TGTGCCAGCAGCTTAGATCGGGACACCATCGCCTATGGCTACACCTTC.

The V and J genes are TRBV29-1 and TRBJ2-7; a possible D gene is TRBD1 (6 bases). Trimming removed 4 bases from V and 3 bases from J, with 25 bases in between. Germline assignment: CDR1 SQVTM and CDR2 ANQGSEA. This CDR3 has 17 residues. For the CDR3, the DNA is TGCAGCGTTGCGGCCCCTCAAACCTCCGGGACACTCTACGAGCAGTACTTC. As protein: CSVAAPQTSGTLYEQYF.

The chain joins TRBV4-1 to TRBJ1-2; 12 nucleotides agree with TRBD1. Germline lookup yields CDR1 MGHRA and CDR2 YSYEKL. The ends lost 2 bases at V and 7 bases at J; junction bases unmatched: 5. The CDR3 covers 15 residues. The CDR3 region is CASSQPGQGAGGYTF. CDR3 coding DNA: TGCGCCAGCAGCCAACCGGGACAGGGGGCGGGTGGCTACACCTTC.

This chain uses TRBV5-4 with TRBJ1-6, with D hard to call. Trimming cost V 3 bases and J 14 bases, with 9 bases left between them. This CDR3 has 11 residues. Germline V gene data show CDR1 as SGHNT and CDR2 as YYREEE (reference sequence). The chain's CDR3 is CASSSGSTLHF. CDR3 nucleotide sequence: TGTGCCAGCAGCTCCGGGTCCACCCTCCACTTT. The entire variable domain, with the rest obtained from reference TRBV5-4 and TRBJ1-6, is as follows: ETGVTQSPTHLIKTRGQQVTLRCSSQSGHNTVSWYQQALGQGPQFIFQYYREEENGRGNFPPRFSGLQFPNYSSELNVNALELDDSALYLCASSSGSTLHFGNGTRLTVT.

The V call is TRBV4-1, the J call TRBJ2-6; the D is unclear. This CDR3 is 15 amino acids long. V dropped 3 bases and J dropped 0 bases, with 6 bases sitting between them. The germline V gene has CDR1 MGHRA and CDR2 YSYEKL. CDR3 in DNA: TGCGCCAGCAGCCAGACTTACTCTGGGGCCAACGTCCTGACTTTC. This sequence encodes CASSQTYSGANVLTF.

The chain employs TRBV30 and TRBJ2-2, with TRBD2 identical over 8 bases. This CDR3 contains 17 residues. Trimming cost V 1 base and J 4 bases; bases outside gene matches: 11. CDR1 and CDR2 from the germline V gene are GTSNPN and SVGIG (reference sequence). The CDR3 reads CAWSAPGLGSPTGELFF. CDR3 DNA: TGTGCCTGGAGTGCCCCGGGACTAGGATCCCCCACCGGGGAGCTGTTTTTT.

The rearrangement uses TRBV7-9 and TRBJ2-1, with 9 bases that match TRBD2. The ends lost 5 bases at V and 3 bases at J; junction bases unmatched: 17. Germline values: CDR1 SEHNR, CDR2 FQNEAQ (reference sequence). This CDR3 comprises 19 residues. The CDR3 DNA reads as TGTGCCAGCAGCCCTACGGGGGGGCGCGGGAGGGCCTTCTACAATGAGCAGTTCTTC. It translates to CASSPTGGRGRAFYNEQFF.

The genes are TRBV6-5 and TRBJ2-1, with D possibly TRBD2 on 5 matching bases. The V and J ends lost 0 bases and 5 bases respectively, with 14 bases between them. This CDR3 has 16 amino acids. Germline assignment: CDR1 MNHEY and CDR2 SVGAGI. CDR3 bases: TGTGCCAGCAGTTACTCGGAGACTACCACCCACAATGAGCAGTTCTTC. It is translated as CASSYSETTTHNEQFF.

This chain connects TRBV28 to TRBJ1-1; possibly TRBD1 for D (6 bases). There are 15 residues in the CDR3. The ends were cut back, 7 bases at V and 7 bases at J, with 22 bases in the middle. The germline V gene has CDR1 MDHEN and CDR2 SYDVKM. In DNA, the CDR3 is TGTGCCAGCATCCCTGGGGGGGCTTCAGTCGATGAAGCTTTCTTT. This sequence encodes CASIPGGASVDEAFF.

CDR3 residues: CASSLAVEKLFF. As DNA, the CDR3 is TGTGCCAGCAGTTTAGCCGTGGAAAAACTGTTTTTT. The chain links TRBV12-3 or TRBV12-4 to TRBJ1-4, with D unresolved. The CDR3 sequence is 12 residues long. With 0 bases removed from V and 8 bases from J, the gap between germline ends came to 4 bases.

The rearrangement links TRBV29-1 to TRBJ1-2, with a possible D match to TRBD1 (5 bases). The germline V gene encodes CDR1 SQVTM and CDR2 ANQGSEA. Trimming pared 5 bases from V and 6 bases from J, leaving 10 bases between. The CDR3 extends over 11 amino acids. In DNA form, the CDR3 reads TGCAGCGTTCTCCGGGGGGATGGCTACACCTTC. Its protein product is CSVLRGDGYTF.

J is TRBJ2-1 and V is TRBV11-3; 13 bases are shared with TRBD2. V shed 5 bases and J 8 bases; nucleotides not matched to a gene: 9. The CDR3 length is 16 residues. In germline, CDR1 is SGHNT, CDR2 YENEEA. CDR3 sequence (DNA): TGTGCCAGCAGCACCCAGGCGGGACTAGCGGGACATGAGCAGTTCTTC. Amino acid sequence: CASSTQAGLAGHEQFF.

V is TRBV4-2 and J is TRBJ2-7; 10 positions match TRBD2. Germline values: CDR1 LGHNA, CDR2 YNFKEQ. CDR3 length: 15 residues. V lost 0 bases and J lost 3; bases outside the gene matches: 2. CDR3 coding DNA: TGTGCCAGCAGCCAAGATGGACTAGCGGTCTACGAGCAGTACTTC. This codes for CASSQDGLAVYEQYF.

The chain uses TRBV11-2 and TRBJ2-2; D is uncertain. The V and J ends lost 8 bases and 6 bases respectively, with 10 bases between them. This CDR3 region has 12 residues. The V gene's germline CDR1 is SGHAT and CDR2 FQNNGV. In DNA, the CDR3 is TGTGCCAGCTACCAGTTGGCCGGGGAGCTGTTTTTT. It specifies CASYQLAGELFF. Drawing the rest from reference TRBV11-2 and TRBJ2-2, the complete variable domain is EAGVAQSPRYKIIEKRQSVAFWCNPISGHATLYWYQQILGQGPKLLIQFQNNGVVDDSQLPKDRFSAERLKGVDSTLKIQPAKLEDSAVYLCASYQLAGELFFGEGSRLTVL.

The chain carries TRBV6-1 and TRBJ1-6; perhaps TRBD1 as D (5 bases). V was cut by 4 bases and J by 0 bases, with 16 bases left in between. The CDR3 runs 18 residues. The germline gives CDR1 MNHNS, CDR2 SASEGT. Here the CDR3 DNA reads TGTGCCAGCAGTGCCAGCAGGGTTTCCAGCTCCTATAATTCACCCCTCCACTTT. Encoded protein: CASSASRVSSSYNSPLHF.